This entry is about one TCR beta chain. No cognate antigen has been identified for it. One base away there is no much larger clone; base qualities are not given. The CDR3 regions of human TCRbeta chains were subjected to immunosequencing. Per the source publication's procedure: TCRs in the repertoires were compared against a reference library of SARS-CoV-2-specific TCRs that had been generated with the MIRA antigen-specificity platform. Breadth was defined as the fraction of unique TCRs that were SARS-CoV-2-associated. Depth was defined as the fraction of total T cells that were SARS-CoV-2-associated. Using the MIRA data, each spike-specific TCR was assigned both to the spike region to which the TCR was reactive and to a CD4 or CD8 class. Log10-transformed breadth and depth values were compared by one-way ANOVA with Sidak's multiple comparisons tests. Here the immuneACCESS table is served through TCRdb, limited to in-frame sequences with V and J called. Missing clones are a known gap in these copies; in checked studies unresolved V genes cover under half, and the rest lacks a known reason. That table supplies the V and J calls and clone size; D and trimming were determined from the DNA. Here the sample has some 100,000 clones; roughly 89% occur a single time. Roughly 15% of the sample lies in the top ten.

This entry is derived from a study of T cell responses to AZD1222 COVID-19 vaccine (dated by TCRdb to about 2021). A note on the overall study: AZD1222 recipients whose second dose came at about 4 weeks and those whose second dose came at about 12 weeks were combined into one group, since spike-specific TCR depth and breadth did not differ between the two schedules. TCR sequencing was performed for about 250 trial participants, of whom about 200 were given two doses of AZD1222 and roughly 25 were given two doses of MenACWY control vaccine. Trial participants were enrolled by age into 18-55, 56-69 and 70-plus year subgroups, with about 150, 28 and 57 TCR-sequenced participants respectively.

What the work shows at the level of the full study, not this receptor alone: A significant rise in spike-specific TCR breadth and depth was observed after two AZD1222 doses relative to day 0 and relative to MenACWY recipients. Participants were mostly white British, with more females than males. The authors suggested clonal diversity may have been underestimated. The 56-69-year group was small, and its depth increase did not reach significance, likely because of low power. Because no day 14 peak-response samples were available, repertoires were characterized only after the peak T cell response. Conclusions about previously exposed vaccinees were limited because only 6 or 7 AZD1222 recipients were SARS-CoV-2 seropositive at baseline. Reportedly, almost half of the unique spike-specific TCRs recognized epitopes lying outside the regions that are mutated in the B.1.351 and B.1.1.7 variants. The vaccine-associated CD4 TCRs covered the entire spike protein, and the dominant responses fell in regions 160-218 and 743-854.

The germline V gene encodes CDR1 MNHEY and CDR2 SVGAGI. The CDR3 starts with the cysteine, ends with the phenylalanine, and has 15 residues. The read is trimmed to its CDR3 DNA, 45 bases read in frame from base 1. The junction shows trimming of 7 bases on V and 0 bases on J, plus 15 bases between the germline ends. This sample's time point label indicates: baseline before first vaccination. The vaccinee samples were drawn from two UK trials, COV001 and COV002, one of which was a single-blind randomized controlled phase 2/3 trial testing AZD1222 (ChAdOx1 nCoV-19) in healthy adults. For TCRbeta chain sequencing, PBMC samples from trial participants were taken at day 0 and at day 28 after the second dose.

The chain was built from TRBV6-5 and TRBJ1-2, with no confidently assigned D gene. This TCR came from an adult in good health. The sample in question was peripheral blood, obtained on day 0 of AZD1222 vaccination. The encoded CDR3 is CASILTLGANYGYTF. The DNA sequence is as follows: TGTGCCAGCATTCTTACCCTCGGAGCTAACTATGGCTACACCTTC.